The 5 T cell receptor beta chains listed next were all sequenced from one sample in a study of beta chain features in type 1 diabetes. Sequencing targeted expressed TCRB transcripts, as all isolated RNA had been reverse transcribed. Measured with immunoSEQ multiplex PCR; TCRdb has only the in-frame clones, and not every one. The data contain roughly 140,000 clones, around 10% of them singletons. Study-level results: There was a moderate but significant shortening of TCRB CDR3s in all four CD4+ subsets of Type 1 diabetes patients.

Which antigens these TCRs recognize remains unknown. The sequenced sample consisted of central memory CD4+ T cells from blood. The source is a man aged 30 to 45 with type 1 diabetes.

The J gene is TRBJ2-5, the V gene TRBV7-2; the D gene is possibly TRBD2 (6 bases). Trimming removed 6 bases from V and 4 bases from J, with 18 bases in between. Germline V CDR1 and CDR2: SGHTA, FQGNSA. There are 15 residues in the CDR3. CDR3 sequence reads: CASSSNRGGTETQYF. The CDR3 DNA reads TGTGCCAGCAGTTCTAATCGGGGCGGGACAGAGACCCAGTACTTC.

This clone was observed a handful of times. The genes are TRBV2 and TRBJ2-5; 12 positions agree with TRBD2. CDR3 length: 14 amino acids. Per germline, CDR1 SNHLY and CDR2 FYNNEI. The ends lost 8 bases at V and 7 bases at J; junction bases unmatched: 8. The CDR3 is CASGLAGGPSTQYF. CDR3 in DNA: TGTGCCAGCGGCCTAGCGGGAGGGCCGTCGACCCAGTACTTC.

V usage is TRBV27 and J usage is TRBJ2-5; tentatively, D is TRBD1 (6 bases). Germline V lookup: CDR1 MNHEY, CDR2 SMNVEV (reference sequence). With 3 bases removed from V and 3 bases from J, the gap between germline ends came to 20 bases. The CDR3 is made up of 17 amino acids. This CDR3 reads CASSLEYPKTGEETQYF. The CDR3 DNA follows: TGTGCCAGCAGTTTGGAGTATCCAAAGACAGGTGAAGAGACCCAGTACTTC.

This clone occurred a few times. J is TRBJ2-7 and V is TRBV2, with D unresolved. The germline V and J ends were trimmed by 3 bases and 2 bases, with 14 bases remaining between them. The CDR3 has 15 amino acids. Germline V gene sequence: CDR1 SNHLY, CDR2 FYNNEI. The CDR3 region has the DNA TGTGCCAGCAGTGATATGTCAGCGTTAACCTACGAGCAGTACTTC. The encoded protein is CASSDMSALTYEQYF.

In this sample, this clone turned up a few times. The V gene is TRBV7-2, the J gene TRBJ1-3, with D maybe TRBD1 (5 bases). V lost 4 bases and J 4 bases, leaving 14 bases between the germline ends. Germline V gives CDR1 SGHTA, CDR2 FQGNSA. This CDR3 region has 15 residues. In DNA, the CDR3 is TGTGCCAGCAGCTCACCAGGGTTAAGAGGAAACACCATATATTTT. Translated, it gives CASSSPGLRGNTIYF.